These 20 T cell receptor beta chains were sequenced from one sample in a study of blood T cell repertoires in COVID-19. Some clones are missing from TCRdb's copy, which holds only in-frame ones; the method was immunoSEQ multiplex PCR. The sample has about 160,000 clones; about 85% are singletons. The sample was peripheral blood. Receptor source: a man aged 55 to 70 who had recovered from COVID-19.

This clone was seen a single time. This chain connects TRBV6-6 to TRBJ1-2; 8 positions agree with TRBD1. Germline lookup yields CDR1 MNHNY and CDR2 SVGAGI (reference sequence). The V segment lost 6 bases and the J segment 5 bases; nucleotides outside the gene matches: 5. This CDR3 contains 13 residues. CDR3 bases: TGTGCCAGCAGACTACAGGGGGTATATGGCTACACCTTC. Translation gives CASRLQGVYGYTF.

The chain recombines TRBV4-3 with TRBJ2-3, with a tentative D call TRBD1 (6 bases). Germline V CDR1 and CDR2: LGHNA, YSLEER. The CDR3 length is 15 residues. The V gene lost 0 bases and the J gene lost 3 bases, with 10 bases spanning the gap. In DNA form, the CDR3 reads TGCGCCAGCAGCCAAGAAGACAGGCCTACAGATACGCAGTATTTT. Translated: CASSQEDRPTDTQYF.

This clone came up a few times. The chain links TRBV27 to TRBJ2-3, with TRBD2 matching over 8 bases. Per germline, CDR1 MNHEY and CDR2 SMNVEV (reference sequence). J lost 1 base, V lost 1 base, and 4 bases had no gene match. This CDR3 is built from 16 residues. The CDR3: CASSLYVSGGTDTQYF. CDR3 sequence (DNA): TGTGCCAGCAGTTTATATGTTAGCGGGGGCACAGATACGCAGTATTTT.

This clone was recorded a few times. This sample includes further DNA sequences coding for the same CDR3. The chain employs TRBV18 and TRBJ2-7, with a possible D match to TRBD1 (6 bases). Trimming cost V 1 base and J 2 bases, with 9 bases left between them. Germline values: CDR1 KGHSH, CDR2 LQKENI. This CDR3 has 14 amino acids. CDR3 residues: CASSPRQGTYEQYF. The CDR3 DNA reads TGTGCCAGCTCACCACGTCAGGGGACCTACGAGCAGTACTTC. Looking up the rest from reference TRBV18 and TRBJ2-7 gives the full variable domain: NAGVMQNPRHLVRRRGQEARLRCSPMKGHSHVYWYRQLPEEGLKFMVYLQKENIIDESGMPKERFSAEFPKEGPSILRIQQVVRGDSAAYFCASSPRQGTYEQYFGPGTRLTVT.

This clone was observed a single time. The rearrangement joins TRBV5-1 to TRBJ2-7; possibly TRBD2 for D (6 bases). Germline V gene sequence: CDR1 SGHRS, CDR2 YFSETQ. This CDR3 is 14 amino acids long. V gave up 3 bases and J gave up 2 bases, with 12 bases separating them. DNA for the CDR3: TGCGCCAGCAGCTGGAGGGACGGGGCCTACGAGCAGTACTTC. Its protein is CASSWRDGAYEQYF.

This chain links TRBV7-3 with TRBJ2-3, with 7 bases lining up with TRBD2. The CDR3 length is 13 residues. Germline CDR1 and CDR2: SGHTA and FQGTGA. With V trimmed by 4 bases and J by 4 bases, 2 bases remained unmatched. The CDR3 DNA follows: TGTGCCAGCAGCTCGACTAGCCCAGATACGCAGTATTTT. Its translation is CASSSTSPDTQYF. Full variable domain (rest looked up from reference TRBV7-3 and TRBJ2-3): GAGVSQTPSNKVTEKGKYVELRCDPISGHTALYWYRQSLGQGPEFLIYFQGTGAADDSGLPNDRFFAVRPEGSVSTLKIQRTERGDSAVYLCASSSTSPDTQYFGPGTRLTVL.

This clone was observed a handful of times. One end of the junction varies from germline; a read error may be responsible. The gene calls are TRBV27 and TRBJ1-2; D is undetermined. CDR1 and CDR2 (germline): MNHEY, SMNVEV (reference sequence). The CDR3 consists of 8 residues. The CDR3 sequence: CANSGYTF. The CDR3 DNA is TGTGCCAACTCTGGCTACACCTTC.

The chain links TRBV4-2 to TRBJ2-3; TRBD2 agrees at 13 bases. CDR1 is LGHNA and CDR2 is YNFKEQ in the germline V gene. This CDR3 is 16 amino acids long. The J segment lost 4 bases and the V segment lost 1 base, leaving 2 bases of the junction unmatched. CDR3 amino acids: CASSQGTSGGADTQYF. The CDR3 DNA sequence: TGTGCCAGCAGCCAAGGGACTAGCGGGGGAGCAGATACGCAGTATTTT.

The chain carries TRBV11-2 and TRBJ1-5, with D possibly matching TRBD1 (5 bases). The CDR3 runs to 15 residues. Germline CDR1 reads SGHAT; CDR2 reads FQNNGV. V was clipped by 3 bases and J by 2 bases, with 11 bases between them. This CDR3 is CASSFQGVGNQPQHF. The DNA for the CDR3 is TGTGCCAGCAGCTTCCAGGGCGTCGGCAATCAGCCCCAGCATTTT.

This clone was counted a single time. J is TRBJ1-1 and V is TRBV13; TRBD1 might be the D (6 bases). Germline lookup yields CDR1 PRHDT and CDR2 FYEKMQ (reference sequence). Deletions cut 5 bases from V and 1 base from J, with 11 bases between. This CDR3 contains 14 residues. The CDR3 here is CASSTGHRNTEAFF. The CDR3 DNA reads TGTGCCAGCAGCACGGGACATCGGAACACTGAAGCTTTCTTT.

The J gene is TRBJ2-7, the V gene TRBV5-6; TRBD1 matches at 11 bases. Germline V lookup: CDR1 SGHDT, CDR2 YYEEEE. The CDR3 length is 15 residues. The V segment lost 6 bases and the J segment 5 bases; nucleotides outside the gene matches: 10. CDR3 sequence (DNA): TGTGCCAGCACCGCCAAGGACAGGGGGCTTAACGAGCAGTACTTC. It encodes CASTAKDRGLNEQYF.

The chain couples TRBV29-1 to TRBJ1-1; 12 nucleotides match TRBD1. CDR3 length: 14 amino acids. Germline CDR1 reads SQVTM; CDR2 reads ANQGSEA. After removal of 4 bases from V and 4 bases from J, the junction contained 4 bases not matched to a gene. CDR3 amino acids: CSVGGTGGGTEAFF. CDR3 nucleotide sequence: TGCAGCGTTGGGGGGACAGGGGGCGGCACTGAAGCTTTCTTT.

V is TRBV6-1 and J is TRBJ2-7; 9 bases line up with TRBD1. V shed 2 bases and J 2 bases; nucleotides not matched to a gene: 7. Germline V gene data show CDR1 as MNHNS and CDR2 as SASEGT. This CDR3 has 16 amino acids. This CDR3 reads CASSEQGWDRAYEQYF. The DNA for the CDR3 is TGTGCCAGCAGTGAACAAGGTTGGGACAGGGCCTACGAGCAGTACTTC.

The genes are TRBV29-1 and TRBJ2-1; the match to TRBD2 covers 10 bases. This CDR3 has 16 residues. The V gene's germline CDR1 is SQVTM and CDR2 ANQGSEA. With V trimmed by 3 bases and J by 0 bases, 5 bases remained unmatched. CDR3 residues: CSVDGTSEASYNEQFF. DNA for the CDR3: TGCAGCGTTGACGGGACTAGCGAGGCCTCCTACAATGAGCAGTTCTTC.

A word on this clone: Other nucleotide sequences from this sample produce the same CDR3. The V and J genes are TRBV7-2 and TRBJ2-5; 11 nucleotides line up with TRBD2. The V gene end was trimmed by 1 base and the J gene end by 5 bases; junction bases not matched to a gene: 3. This CDR3 comprises 15 residues. Germline CDR1 SGHTA, CDR2 FQGNSA. In DNA, the CDR3 is TGTGCCAGCAGCTTAGTAGCGGGGGGGCCTGAGACCCAGTACTTC. Encoded protein: CASSLVAGGPETQYF.

This clone was picked up one time. CDR3 in amino acids: CASSRDNNYGYTF. DNA for the CDR3: TGTGCCAGCAGCAGGGACAATAACTATGGCTACACCTTC. The rearrangement uses TRBV7-2 and TRBJ1-2, with D maybe TRBD1 (6 bases). CDR3 size: 13 residues. CDR1 and CDR2 (germline): SGHTA, FQGNSA. Trimming took 5 bases from V and 1 from J, leaving 8 bases between them.

The V call is TRBV7-3, the J call TRBJ1-2; TRBD1 matches at 9 bases. The V gene's germline CDR1 is SGHTA and CDR2 FQGTGA. Trimming cost V 3 bases and J 2 bases; bases outside gene matches: 1. The CDR3 contains 14 residues. The CDR3 region is CASSLGQGNYGYTF. CDR3 nucleotide sequence: TGTGCCAGCAGCTTGGGACAGGGAAACTATGGCTACACCTTC.

The sample holds many counts of this clone. The same CDR3 is also encoded by other DNA sequences in this sample. The rearrangement joins TRBV7-3 to TRBJ2-1; D not certain. Trimming left V 1 base short and J 0 bases short, with 7 bases between. The CDR3 loop spans 15 amino acids. Germline values: CDR1 SGHTA, CDR2 FQGTGA. CDR3 residues: CASSLNPSSYNEQFF. The CDR3 bases are TGTGCCAGCAGCTTAAACCCTAGCTCCTACAATGAGCAGTTCTTC. Together with reference TRBV7-3 and TRBJ2-1, the CDR3 gives the full variable domain: GAGVSQTPSNKVTEKGKYVELRCDPISGHTALYWYRQSLGQGPEFLIYFQGTGAADDSGLPNDRFFAVRPEGSVSTLKIQRTERGDSAVYLCASSLNPSSYNEQFFGPGTRLTVL.

The chain joins TRBV6-5 to TRBJ2-1; 10 nucleotides agree with TRBD2. This CDR3 has 15 residues. CDR1 and CDR2 from the germline V gene are MNHEY and SVGAGI. V lost 5 bases, J lost 4 bases, and 5 bases stayed unmatched. The CDR3 region is CASSTLAGVYNEQFF. In nucleotides, the CDR3 is TGTGCCAGCAGTACCCTAGCGGGGGTTTACAATGAGCAGTTCTTC.

The V and J genes are TRBV30 and TRBJ1-2, with TRBD1 matching 8 bases. The CDR3 covers 15 residues. The germline gives CDR1 GTSNPN, CDR2 SVGIG (reference sequence). V was pared by 5 bases and J by 2 bases, with 10 bases of the junction left unmatched. CDR3 nucleotide sequence: TGTGCCTGGGACCCCGGACAGGGAGTCAACTATGGCTACACCTTC. Protein product: CAWDPGQGVNYGYTF. The variable domain in full, with the rest retrieved from reference TRBV30 and TRBJ1-2, is SQTIHQWPATLVQPVGSPLSLECTVEGTSNPNLYWYRQAAGRGLQLLFYSVGIGQISSEVPQNLSASRPQDRQFILSSKKLLLSDSGFYLCAWDPGQGVNYGYTFGSGTRLTVV.